This entry concerns a single TCR beta chain. The data originate from a study of cytomegalovirus exposure and HLA in healthy donors. PCR used 60 Vbeta primers and 13 Jbeta primers. Some clones are missing from TCRdb's copy, which holds only in-frame ones; the method was immunoSEQ multiplex PCR. The sample holds approximately 170,000 clones, over 80% seen once. CDR1 SQVTM and CDR2 ANQGSEA come from the germline V gene. The CDR3 is 13 residues long. Unmatched junction bases numbered 7, after V lost 6 bases and J lost 6 bases. The J gene is TRBJ2-3, the V gene TRBV29-1, with 9 bases that match TRBD2. This receptor was identified in a woman aged 50 to 60 in good health and CMV-seropositive. Input material: PBMCs. The CDR3 region is CSVKSGLADTQYF. The CDR3 DNA sequence: TGCAGCGTGAAGAGCGGACTAGCGGATACGCAGTATTTT.